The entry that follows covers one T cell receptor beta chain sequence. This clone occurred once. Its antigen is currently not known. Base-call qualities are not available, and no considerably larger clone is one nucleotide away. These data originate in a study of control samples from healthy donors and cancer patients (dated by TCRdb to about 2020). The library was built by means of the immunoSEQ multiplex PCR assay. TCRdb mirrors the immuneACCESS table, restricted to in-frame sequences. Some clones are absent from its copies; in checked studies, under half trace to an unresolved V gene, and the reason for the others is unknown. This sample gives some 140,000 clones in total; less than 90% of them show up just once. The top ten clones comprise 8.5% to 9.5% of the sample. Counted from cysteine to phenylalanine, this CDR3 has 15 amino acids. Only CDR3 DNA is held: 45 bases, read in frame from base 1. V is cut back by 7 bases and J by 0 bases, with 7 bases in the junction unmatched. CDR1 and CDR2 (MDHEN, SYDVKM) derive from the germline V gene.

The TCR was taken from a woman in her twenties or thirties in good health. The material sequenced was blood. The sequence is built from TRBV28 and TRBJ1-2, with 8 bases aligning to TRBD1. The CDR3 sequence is CASTTGGTSNYGYTF. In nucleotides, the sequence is TGTGCCAGCACTACAGGGGGGACATCTAACTATGGCTACACCTTC.